The 6 T cell receptor beta chains presented below share a single source sample, sequenced in a study of cytomegalovirus exposure and HLA in healthy donors. This PCR relied on a set of 60 Vbeta primers and 13 Jbeta primers. Here immunoSEQ multiplex PCR was the method, and the copy in TCRdb shows in-frame clones only, minus some. The sample holds around 180,000 clones, about 65% seen once. The sequencing sample was made of PBMCs. The receptor source for this set is a girl aged 10-17 years in good health and CMV-seronegative.

CDR3 coding DNA: TGTGCCAGCAGTAAACAGGCCTCCTACGAGCAGTACTTC. This sequence encodes CASSKQASYEQYF. This chain connects TRBV6-6 to TRBJ2-7; possible D gene TRBD1, 5 bases. Between the trimmed V and J ends, which lost 5 bases and 0 bases, there was a span of 8 bases. CDR3 size: 13 residues. Germline CDR1 MNHNY, CDR2 SVGAGI (reference sequence).

This sequence joins TRBV7-9 and TRBJ2-2; a possible D gene is TRBD2 (6 bases). Germline V gives CDR1 SEHNR, CDR2 FQNEAQ (reference sequence). The CDR3 has 17 residues. Trimming removed 4 bases at V and 6 bases at J, with 21 bases between. The CDR3 sequence: CASSSTGGVARPGELFF. The CDR3, as DNA: TGTGCCAGCAGCTCCACTGGAGGGGTCGCACGGCCCGGGGAGCTGTTTTTT.

The rearrangement links TRBV19 to TRBJ2-3, with D perhaps matching TRBD2 (6 bases). Germline CDR1 LNHDA, CDR2 SQIVND (reference sequence). The V gene lost 5 bases and the J gene lost 3 bases, with 9 bases spanning the gap. The CDR3 has 13 amino acids. In DNA, the CDR3 is TGTGCCAGTAGTTCGGGAGATACAGATACGCAGTATTTT. Its protein product is CASSSGDTDTQYF.

CDR3 protein: CASSLAGGGASGELFF. Here the CDR3 DNA reads TGCGCCAGCAGCTTGGCAGGGGGCGGTGCGTCCGGGGAGCTGTTTTTT. The chain is built from TRBV5-1 and TRBJ2-2; 8 bases line up with TRBD1. There are 16 residues in the CDR3. V gave up 0 bases and J gave up 6 bases; unmatched junction bases: 7. Per germline, CDR1 SGHRS and CDR2 YFSETQ.

The chain couples TRBV5-8 to TRBJ1-3; 7 positions agree with TRBD1. Trimming removed 0 bases from V and 0 bases from J; junction bases left unmatched: 3. The CDR3 loop spans 16 amino acids. Germline loops: CDR1 SGHTS, CDR2 YDEGEE. CDR3 nucleotides: TGTGCCAGCAGCTTGGGACAGGGTTTCTCTGGAAACACCATATATTTT. Its translation: CASSLGQGFSGNTIYF.

The CDR3 loop reads CSVGGDGPYEQYF. DNA for the CDR3: TGCAGCGTTGGGGGGGACGGGCCCTACGAGCAGTACTTC. The gene calls are TRBV29-1 and TRBJ2-7, with TRBD2 as a possible D gene (6 bases). Germline CDR1 and CDR2: SQVTM and ANQGSEA. Trimming cost V 4 bases and J 2 bases, with 12 bases left between them. The CDR3 extends over 13 amino acids.